The 30 T cell receptor beta chains given below trace back to one sample, sequenced in a study of blood T cell repertoires in COVID-19. Only in-frame clones appear in the TCRdb table, and some are missing; sequencing was by immunoSEQ multiplex PCR. The sample lists under 550,000 clones, 70% to 90% seen once, with 0.7% to 0.85% in the top ten. Input material: peripheral blood. All receptors derive from a man between 18 and 29 years old with COVID-19, enrolled during active disease.

This clone was seen a single time. The chain recombines TRBV5-1 with TRBJ1-2; no definite D call. V was clipped by 0 bases and J by 6 bases, with 6 bases between them. The CDR3 has 12 residues. Germline V gene sequence: CDR1 SGHRS, CDR2 YFSETQ. For the CDR3, the DNA is TGCGCCAGCAGCTTGGGAGCGGATGGCTACACCTTC. Translated, it gives CASSLGADGYTF.

The chain carries TRBV12-5 and TRBJ2-5, with 14 bases identical to TRBD2. The J segment lost 4 bases and the V segment lost 1 base, leaving 11 bases of the junction unmatched. Looked up from germline, CDR1 is LGHNT and CDR2 is FRNRAP. CDR3 size: 19 residues. The CDR3 DNA is TGTGCTAGTGGTTTGGGAAGACTAGCGGGGGGGCCGAGTCGAGAGACCCAGTACTTC. Translation gives CASGLGRLAGGPSRETQYF. Drawing the rest from reference TRBV12-5 and TRBJ2-5, the complete variable domain is DARVTQTPRHKVTEMGQEVTMRCQPILGHNTVFWYRQTMMQGLELLAYFRNRAPLDDSGMPKDRFSAEMPDATLATLKIQPSEPRDSAVYFCASGLGRLAGGPSRETQYFGPGTRLLVL.

This CDR3 is CASSLEGTRGGYTF. Here the CDR3 DNA reads TGTGCCAGCAGCCTCGAGGGGACCCGGGGGGGCTACACCTTC. This rearrangement joins TRBV6-5 to TRBJ1-2; possible D gene TRBD1, 5 bases. This CDR3 region has 14 residues. The germline V and J ends were trimmed by 6 bases and 8 bases, with 19 bases remaining between them. From germline, CDR1 is MNHEY and CDR2 SVGAGI.

The V and J genes are TRBV7-8 and TRBJ2-7; 8 nucleotides line up with TRBD1. The CDR3 spans 19 residues. V lost 1 base to trimming and J lost 2 bases; unmatched junction nucleotides: 16. CDR1 and CDR2 from the germline V gene are SGHVS and FQNEAQ. The CDR3 nucleotides are TGTGCCAGCAGCTTAGGAAGGGTGACAGGGGCTACCCTAACCTACGAGCAGTACTTC. Protein sequence: CASSLGRVTGATLTYEQYF.

V usage is TRBV27 and J usage is TRBJ2-2; 12 bases map to TRBD2. Germline loops: CDR1 MNHEY, CDR2 SMNVEV (reference sequence). With V trimmed by 7 bases and J by 5 bases, 5 bases remained unmatched. The CDR3 length is 15 residues. CDR3 sequence (DNA): TGTGCCAGCACCCTAGCGGGAGGGCCAACCGGGGAGCTGTTTTTT. The encoded protein is CASTLAGGPTGELFF.

J is TRBJ2-2 and V is TRBV5-8, with a weak D call TRBD1 (6 bases). The V and J ends lost 5 bases and 6 bases respectively, with 17 bases between them. The CDR3 consists of 15 residues. The V gene's germline CDR1 is SGHTS and CDR2 YDEGEE. This CDR3 is CASRGTGIGAGELFF. CDR3 DNA sequence: TGTGCCAGCAGGGGAACAGGGATAGGGGCCGGGGAGCTGTTTTTT.

The chain joins TRBV10-2 to TRBJ2-7, with 13 bases aligning to TRBD2. Per germline, CDR1 WSHSY and CDR2 SAAADI. The CDR3 has 14 amino acids. Trimming took 8 bases from V and 4 from J; bases not matched to a gene: 5. The CDR3 bases are TGCGCCAGCGCCGGGACTAGCGGGAAGTACGAGCAGTACTTC. Amino acids: CASAGTSGKYEQYF.

V gene TRBV4-2 combines with J gene TRBJ2-3; 7 bases are shared with TRBD2. J lost 3 bases, V lost 0 bases, and 6 bases had no gene match. CDR1 is LGHNA and CDR2 is YNFKEQ in the germline V gene. This CDR3 is 16 amino acids long. In DNA form, the CDR3 reads TGTGCCAGCAGCCAAGACCGGGGCGGGAGTACAGATACGCAGTATTTT. Translating gives CASSQDRGGSTDTQYF.

The rearrangement joins TRBV6-5 to TRBJ1-5; no clear D gene. V shed 2 bases and J shed 2 bases, with 13 bases lying between them. The CDR3 consists of 16 residues. Germline V gives CDR1 MNHEY, CDR2 SVGAGI. In DNA form, the CDR3 reads TGTGCCAGCAGTTACGGAGATCCTATGGGCAATCAGCCCCAGCATTTT. This codes for CASSYGDPMGNQPQHF.

V and J are TRBV5-1 and TRBJ2-5; D not certain. Per the germline V gene, CDR1 is SGHRS and CDR2 is YFSETQ. The CDR3 is 16 residues long. V was clipped by 0 bases and J by 1 base, with 13 bases between them. This CDR3 reads CASSLDPRGRQETQYF. CDR3 DNA: TGCGCCAGCAGCTTGGATCCCCGCGGCCGCCAAGAGACCCAGTACTTC. The full variable domain, completed using reference TRBV5-1 and TRBJ2-5, is KAGVTQTPRYLIKTRGQQVTLSCSPISGHRSVSWYQQTPGQGLQFLFEYFSETQRNKGNFPGRFSGRQFSNSRSEMNVSTLELGDSALYLCASSLDPRGRQETQYFGPGTRLLVL.

DNA of the CDR3: TGCGCCAGCAGCTTGACAGGGTACGAGCAGTACTTC. Its translation is CASSLTGYEQYF. The rearrangement links TRBV5-1 to TRBJ2-7, with D possibly TRBD1 on 6 matching bases. Germline V gene sequence: CDR1 SGHRS, CDR2 YFSETQ. V lost 1 base and J lost 4, with 6 bases in between. The CDR3 covers 12 residues.

J is TRBJ2-7 and V is TRBV11-3; 11 bases agree with TRBD1. The CDR3 contains 16 residues. Germline V gives CDR1 SGHNT, CDR2 YENEEA. Trimming removed 5 bases from V and 2 bases from J; junction bases left unmatched: 8. This CDR3 is CASSRPGTGGTYEQYF. CDR3 in DNA: TGTGCCAGCAGCCGCCCCGGGACAGGGGGGACCTACGAGCAGTACTTC.

V is TRBV2 and J is TRBJ2-7; TRBD2 is a possible D gene (6 bases). Trimming took off 3 bases at V and 4 bases at J, with 19 bases between the two ends. CDR1 and CDR2 (germline): SNHLY, FYNNEI. This CDR3 is 16 amino acids long. The chain's CDR3 is CASSDGGTELEYEQYF. The DNA for the CDR3 is TGTGCCAGCAGTGACGGCGGGACGGAGCTGGAGTACGAGCAGTACTTC.

The chain carries TRBV30 and TRBJ1-1, with a weak D call TRBD1 (5 bases). This CDR3 has 12 residues. Trimming shortened V by 6 bases and J by 4 bases, and 12 bases separated the two germline ends. Germline assignment: CDR1 GTSNPN and CDR2 SVGIG (reference sequence). This CDR3 is CACEWGSTEAFF. The CDR3 region has the DNA TGTGCCTGCGAATGGGGCAGCACTGAAGCTTTCTTT. Looking up the rest from reference TRBV30 and TRBJ1-1 gives the full variable domain: SQTIHQWPATLVQPVGSPLSLECTVEGTSNPNLYWYRQAAGRGLQLLFYSVGIGQISSEVPQNLSASRPQDRQFILSSKKLLLSDSGFYLCACEWGSTEAFFGQGTRLTVV.

The chain joins TRBV27 to TRBJ2-7; 15 bases agree with TRBD2. The CDR3 runs to 15 residues. The ends lost 8 bases at V and 3 bases at J; junction bases unmatched: 5. Germline-derived CDR1 and CDR2 are MNHEY and SMNVEV (reference sequence). The DNA of the CDR3 is TGTGCCAGCCGAGGGACTAGCGGGAGGTTCTACGAGCAGTACTTC. This encodes CASRGTSGRFYEQYF.

V and J are TRBV5-4 and TRBJ2-1, with 8 nucleotides matching TRBD1. V was clipped by 3 bases and J by 0 bases; unmatched bases: 8. Germline V gene lookup returns CDR1 SGHNT and CDR2 YYREEE (reference sequence). This CDR3 has 17 residues. CDR3 DNA sequence: TGTGCCAGCAGCTCCGGGACAGGCCCGAGCTCCTACAATGAGCAGTTCTTC. Encoded protein: CASSSGTGPSSYNEQFF.

The chain carries TRBV27 and TRBJ2-7; 10 bases agree with TRBD1. CDR1 MNHEY and CDR2 SMNVEV come from the germline V gene (reference sequence). The CDR3 spans 15 residues. The V and J ends lost 1 base and 7 bases, in that order; junction bases with no gene match: 7. The CDR3 DNA reads TGTGCCAGCAGTTTATTTGGGACAGGGGATATGGAGCAGTACTTC. Amino acid sequence: CASSLFGTGDMEQYF.

In its sample, this clone was seen once. The J gene is TRBJ2-3, the V gene TRBV6-1; D ambiguous. V lost 2 bases, J lost 8 bases, and 11 bases lay in between. This CDR3 region has 13 residues. CDR1 MNHNS and CDR2 SASEGT come from the germline V gene. The CDR3, as DNA: TGTGCCAGCAGTGAACCCAGGCGTAGTACGCAGTATTTT. Encoded protein: CASSEPRRSTQYF.

This clone has just a few counts. The V gene is TRBV3-1 (or the pseudogene TRBV3-2), the J gene TRBJ1-1; no clear D gene. V was cut by 3 bases and J by 4 bases, with 6 bases left in between. Per germline, CDR1 LGHDT and CDR2 YNNKEL (reference sequence). This CDR3 contains 12 residues. The CDR3 nucleotides are TGTGCCAGCAGCCAGTCGTCCACTGAAGCTTTCTTT. It codes for CASSQSSTEAFF.

V usage is TRBV9 and J usage is TRBJ2-1, with 8 bases fitting TRBD1. Unmatched junction bases numbered 9, after V lost 0 bases and J lost 4 bases. There are 17 residues in the CDR3. Germline-derived CDR1 and CDR2 are SGDLS and YYNGEE. As DNA, the CDR3 is TGTGCCAGCAGCGTAGCTATAACAGGGGGGAGGTACAATGAGCAGTTCTTC. It encodes CASSVAITGGRYNEQFF.

The V and J genes are TRBV5-1 and TRBJ2-3; D remains unclear. Trimming cost V 0 bases and J 2 bases, with 7 bases left between them. CDR3 length: 14 residues. Germline CDR1 reads SGHRS; CDR2 reads YFSETQ. The CDR3: CASSLVQITDTQYF. The CDR3 DNA reads as TGCGCCAGCAGCTTGGTACAGATCACAGATACGCAGTATTTT.

This chain links TRBV28 with TRBJ1-5; 8 nucleotides match TRBD1. The germline V gene encodes CDR1 MDHEN and CDR2 SYDVKM. The CDR3 runs to 17 residues. V lost 5 bases and J lost 4; bases outside the gene matches: 13. CDR3 region: CASSPSPGQGRNQPQHF. The CDR3 coding sequence is TGTGCCAGCAGTCCATCCCCTGGACAGGGTCGGAATCAGCCCCAGCATTTT.

This clone appeared a few times. The genes are TRBV18 and TRBJ1-3, with a weak D call TRBD1 (5 bases). The CDR3 is made up of 18 amino acids. The V gene's germline CDR1 is KGHSH and CDR2 LQKENI. Trimming cost V 3 bases and J 2 bases, with 20 bases left between them. Here the CDR3 reads CASSPLPGGLVPGNTIYF. The CDR3 DNA follows: TGTGCCAGCTCACCCCTGCCCGGGGGGTTGGTCCCTGGAAACACCATATATTTT.

The chain couples TRBV6-1 to TRBJ1-1; perhaps TRBD1 as D (5 bases). Germline CDR1 reads MNHNS; CDR2 reads SASEGT. CDR3 length: 13 residues. Trimming stripped 3 bases from V and 11 bases from J, with 16 bases between. For the CDR3, the DNA is TGTGCCAGCAGTGAGGCGCAGGGCTTCCGCGCTTTCTTT. Protein: CASSEAQGFRAFF.

This clone was counted a few times. This chain connects TRBV30 to TRBJ2-3, with D uncertain. Germline-derived CDR1 and CDR2 are GTSNPN and SVGIG (reference sequence). The CDR3 is 13 residues long. V shed 4 bases and J shed 4 bases, with 12 bases lying between them. CDR3 nucleotides: TGTGCCTGGACCCGAAGTAGAGCAGATACGCAGTATTTT. This gives the protein CAWTRSRADTQYF.

V gene TRBV7-6 combines with J gene TRBJ2-7, with TRBD2 identical over 7 bases. Germline lookup yields CDR1 SGHVS and CDR2 FNYEAQ. This CDR3 contains 13 residues. With 5 bases clipped from V and 2 bases from J, the junction kept 3 bases outside the gene matches. CDR3 coding DNA: TGTGCCAGCAGCCCCGGGGGGACCTACGAGCAGTACTTC. As protein: CASSPGGTYEQYF.

This sequence joins TRBV5-4 and TRBJ1-5; the D gene is possibly TRBD1 (5 bases). Germline V gives CDR1 SGHNT, CDR2 YYREEE (reference sequence). CDR3 size: 13 residues. V dropped 0 bases and J dropped 6 bases, with 7 bases sitting between them. CDR3: CASSLGQGQPQHF. The CDR3 DNA reads as TGTGCCAGCAGCTTGGGCCAGGGTCAGCCCCAGCATTTT.

The chain couples TRBV6-1 to TRBJ2-3; D unclear. The CDR3 runs 13 residues. The germline V gene encodes CDR1 MNHNS and CDR2 SASEGT. The germline V and J ends were trimmed by 3 bases and 2 bases, with 6 bases remaining between them. The CDR3, as DNA: TGTGCCAGCAGTGATCCAAACACAGATACGCAGTATTTT. As protein: CASSDPNTDTQYF.

This chain connects TRBV5-1 to TRBJ2-1; tentatively, D is TRBD2 (5 bases). The length of the CDR3 is 14 residues. CDR1 is SGHRS and CDR2 is YFSETQ in the germline V gene. Trimming removed 0 bases from V and 5 bases from J, with 9 bases in between. This CDR3 reads CASSLGGSDNEQFF. The CDR3 nucleotides are TGCGCCAGCAGCTTGGGCGGTAGCGACAATGAGCAGTTCTTC.

V gene TRBV5-6 combines with J gene TRBJ1-5; D is possibly TRBD1 (5 bases). The CDR3 is 14 residues long. V was cut by 1 base and J by 5 bases, with 10 bases left in between. CDR1 SGHDT and CDR2 YYEEEE come from the germline V gene. The CDR3 DNA sequence: TGTGCCAGCAGCTTGTTCGGAGGGGATCAGCCCCAGCATTTT. Protein product: CASSLFGGDQPQHF.